Sequencing of this T cell receptor beta chain was carried out in a study of T cell responses to AZD1222 COVID-19 vaccine. Study information: Second-dose recipients at about 4 or about 12 weeks were treated as one pooled group.

The CDR3 contains 15 residues. J gave up 5 bases and V 5 bases, and 8 bases lay outside the gene matches. Germline lookup yields CDR1 KGHSH and CDR2 LQKENI. The assay was immunoSEQ multiplex PCR, and TCRdb's table has in-frame clones only and misses some. This sample yields about 83,000 clones, of which around 88% are seen a single time; 8.7% belongs to the top ten. About this clone itself: Its antigen remains unknown.

Findings of the study overall: The sample set comprised mostly white British donors with more females, and clonal diversity was possibly underestimated. Two doses of AZD1222 preceded a rise in Spike-specific TCR breadth and depth. As reported, nearly half of all spike-specific TCRs target variant regions that are unmutated.

Here the sequenced sample was peripheral blood, taken on day 0 of AZD1222 vaccination. The receptor was derived from an adult in good health. The chain has TRBV18 and TRBJ2-1, with 8 bases that match TRBD2. DNA of the CDR3: TGTGCCAGCTCATTCCCCGGGGGGGGGAACAATGAGCAGTTCTTC. This translates into CASSFPGGGNNEQFF.